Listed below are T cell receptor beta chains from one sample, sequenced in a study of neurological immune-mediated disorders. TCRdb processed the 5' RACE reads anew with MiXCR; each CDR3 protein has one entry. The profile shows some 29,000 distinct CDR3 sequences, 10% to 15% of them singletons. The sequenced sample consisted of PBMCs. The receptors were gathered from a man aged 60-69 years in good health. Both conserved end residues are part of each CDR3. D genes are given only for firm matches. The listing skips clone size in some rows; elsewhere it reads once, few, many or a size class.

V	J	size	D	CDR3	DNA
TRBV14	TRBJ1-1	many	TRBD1	CASSQKAGGGQMNTEAFF	TGTGCCAGCAGCCAAAAAGCTGGGGGGGGACAGATGAACACTGAAGCTTTCTTT
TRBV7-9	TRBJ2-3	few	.	CASSLARDWGTVADTQYF	TGTGCCAGCAGCTTAGCACGGGACTGGGGGACTGTCGCAGATACGCAGTATTTT
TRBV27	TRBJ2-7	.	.	CSSSFDTGTRSYEQYF	TGTTCCAGCAGTTTTGACACCGGAACTAGAAGCTACGAGCAGTACTTC
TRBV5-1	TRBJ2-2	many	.	CASSRTGNTGELFF	TGCGCCAGCAGTCGGACGGGGAACACCGGGGAGCTGTTTTTT
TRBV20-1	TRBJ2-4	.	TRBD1	CSARDVGDSPSENIQYF	TGCAGTGCTAGAGATGTCGGGGACAGCCCTTCTGAAAACATTCAGTACTTC
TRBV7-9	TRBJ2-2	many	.	CASSLSALGDMDTGELFF	TGTGCCAGCAGCTTATCGGCGCTAGGGGATATGGACACCGGGGAGCTGTTTTTT
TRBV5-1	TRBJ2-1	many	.	CASSLGVGPYNEQFF	TGCGCCAGCAGCTTGGGAGTAGGGCCCTACAATGAGCAGTTCTTC
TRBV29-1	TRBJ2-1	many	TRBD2	CSGKTSGREGEQFF	TGCAGCGGAAAGACTAGCGGGAGGGAGGGCGAGCAGTTCTTC
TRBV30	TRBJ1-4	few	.	CAWNGYLNEKLFF	TGTGCCTGGAACGGATACCTAAATGAAAAACTGTTTTTT
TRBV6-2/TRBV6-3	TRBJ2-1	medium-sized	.	CASRLRPIYNEQFF	TGTGCCAGCAGACTCAGACCAATTTACAATGAGCAGTTCTTC
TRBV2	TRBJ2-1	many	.	CASRATGRNEQFF	TGTGCCAGCAGAGCGACAGGGAGGAATGAGCAGTTCTTC
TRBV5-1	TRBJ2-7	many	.	CASSQESYEQYF	TGCGCCAGCAGCCAAGAGTCCTACGAGCAGTACTTC
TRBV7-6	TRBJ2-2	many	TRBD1	CASSPRTGIDTGELFF	TGTGCCAGCAGCCCGCGGACAGGGATCGACACCGGGGAGCTGTTTTTT
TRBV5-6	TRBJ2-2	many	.	CASSVNTGELFF	TGTGCCAGCAGTGTCAACACCGGGGAGCTGTTTTTT
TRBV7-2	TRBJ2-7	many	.	CASSLRQYYEQYF	TGTGCCAGCAGCTTACGACAGTACTACGAGCAGTACTTC
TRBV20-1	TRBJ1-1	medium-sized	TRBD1	CSASGDRDTEAFF	TGCAGTGCTAGCGGGGACAGGGACACTGAAGCTTTCTTT
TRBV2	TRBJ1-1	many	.	CASSVGRTEAFF	TGTGCCAGCAGTGTAGGGCGGACTGAAGCTTTCTTT
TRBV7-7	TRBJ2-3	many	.	CASSPGLRDTDTQYF	TGTGCCAGCAGCCCAGGACTTCGGGACACAGATACGCAGTATTTT
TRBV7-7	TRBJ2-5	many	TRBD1	CASSFRLQGEETQYF	TGTGCTAGCAGCTTTCGTTTGCAGGGGGAAGAGACCCAGTACTTC
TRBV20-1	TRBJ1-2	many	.	CSAVSGSDGYTF	TGCAGTGCGGTTTCGGGGTCGGATGGCTACACCTTC
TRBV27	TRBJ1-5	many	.	CASSLFPGENQPQHF	TGTGCCAGCAGTTTATTCCCAGGGGAAAATCAGCCCCAGCATTTT
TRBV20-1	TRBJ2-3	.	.	CSTTGASTDTQYF	TGCAGCACTACCGGGGCTTCCACAGATACGCAGTATTTT
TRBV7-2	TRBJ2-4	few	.	CASSLEGAKNIQYF	TGTGCCAGCAGCTTAGAGGGAGCCAAAAACATTCAGTACTTC
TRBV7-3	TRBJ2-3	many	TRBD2	CASSLRGLATDTQYF	TGTGCCAGCAGCCTACGCGGACTAGCGACAGATACGCAGTATTTT
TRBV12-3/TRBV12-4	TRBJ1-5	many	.	CASRQRVGDSNQPQHF	TGTGCCAGCAGACAGAGGGTGGGAGATAGTAATCAGCCCCAGCATTTT
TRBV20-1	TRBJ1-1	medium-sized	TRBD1	CSASPGQARRNTEAFF	TGCAGTGCTAGCCCGGGACAGGCGCGTCGGAACACTGAAGCTTTCTTT
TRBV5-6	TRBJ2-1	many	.	CASSLGVRVGEQFF	TGTGCCAGCAGCTTGGGAGTTCGGGTTGGTGAGCAGTTCTTC
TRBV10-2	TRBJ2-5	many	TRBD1	CASSEVTGGETQYF	TGCGCCAGCAGTGAGGTGACAGGGGGAGAGACCCAGTACTTC
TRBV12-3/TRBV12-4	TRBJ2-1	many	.	CASSQGGVTYNEQFF	TGTGCCAGCAGTCAAGGAGGGGTCACCTACAATGAGCAGTTCTTC
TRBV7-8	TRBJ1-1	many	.	CASSSASVAEAFF	TGTGCCAGCAGCTCCGCGTCGGTGGCTGAAGCTTTCTTT
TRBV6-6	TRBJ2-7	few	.	CASSGAYEQYF	TGTGCCAGCAGCGGGGCATACGAGCAGTACTTC
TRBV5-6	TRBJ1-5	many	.	CASSRGYNQPQHF	TGTGCCAGCAGTCGGGGGTACAATCAGCCCCAGCATTTT
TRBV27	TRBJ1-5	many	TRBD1	CASSLTSFDREGSQPQHF	TGTGCCAGCAGCCTTACCTCCTTCGACAGGGAGGGATCTCAGCCCCAGCATTTT
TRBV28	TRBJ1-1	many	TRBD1	CASSLRRPGRGRGTEAFF	TGTGCCAGCAGTTTACGTCGTCCCGGTAGGGGGCGCGGAACTGAAGCTTTCTTT
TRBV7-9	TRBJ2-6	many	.	CASSLGSFGANVLTF	TGTGCCAGCAGCTTAGGCAGCTTTGGGGCCAACGTCCTGACTTTC
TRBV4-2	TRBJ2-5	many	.	CASSQDLGQYETQYF	TGTGCCAGCAGCCAAGATCTCGGGCAGTATGAGACCCAGTACTTC
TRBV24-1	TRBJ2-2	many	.	CATRDDTGELFF	TGTGCCACCAGGGACGATACCGGGGAGCTGTTTTTT
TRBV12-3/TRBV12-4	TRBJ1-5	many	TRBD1	CASRRSGGVNQPQHF	TGTGCCAGCAGGCGCTCAGGGGGCGTGAATCAGCCCCAGCATTTT
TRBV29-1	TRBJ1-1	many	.	CSVSGSNTEAFF	TGCAGCGTCTCCGGTTCGAACACTGAAGCTTTCTTT
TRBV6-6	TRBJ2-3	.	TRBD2	CASSYSKTSDSGPYF	TGTGCCAGCAGTTACTCGAAAACTAGCGACTCGGGCCCGTATTTT
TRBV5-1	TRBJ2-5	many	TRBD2	CASSLRLAGDLETQYF	TGCGCCAGCAGCCTACGACTAGCGGGAGATCTAGAGACCCAGTACTTC
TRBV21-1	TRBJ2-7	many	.	CASSKGRGPSSYEQYF	TGTGCCAGCAGCAAAGGTCGGGGGCCCTCCTCCTACGAGCAGTACTTC